Below, one T cell receptor (beta chain) is given with its context. Its antigen remains unidentified. The sample holds no much larger clone one base away, and base qualities are not on file. This sample is part of a study of T cell changes during pregnancy in multiple sclerosis (dated by TCRdb to about 2019). Notes on the research overall: In women with multiple sclerosis, the researchers looked at how the T cell repertoire shifted as pregnancy progressed.

The library was built by means of the immunoSEQ multiplex PCR assay. This is the immuneACCESS table as TCRdb keeps it, with only in-frame sequences that have V and J called. A part of the clones is gone; compared with another copy, unresolved V genes explain less than half, and the rest is unexplained. This sample is represented by around 130,000 clones; 80% to 95% of them were singletons. The ten largest clones take up 6.2% of the sample. From the cysteine through the phenylalanine, the CDR3 covers 15 amino acids. The kept DNA is CDR3 alone, 45 bases in frame from the first base. In the germline V gene (reference sequence), CDR1 corresponds to SGHNT and CDR2 to YYREEE. The V and J ends are trimmed by 0 bases and 3 bases, leaving 12 bases between them.

Here the sequenced sample was peripheral blood, taken before pregnancy. The V and J genes are TRBV5-4 and TRBJ2-5; matching of 6 bases hints at TRBD1 as the D gene. The TCR sequence derives from a female donor with multiple sclerosis, enrolled in a pregnancy study. The base sequence is TGTGCCAGCAGCTTGGCCGGCCCAGGGGAAGAGACCCAGTACTTC. It specifies CASSLAGPGEETQYF.